The table lists the clone carrying this T cell receptor beta chain with many counts. Its antigen is not known. As previously described, bulk TCR libraries were made using listed TCR primers. TCRdb re-called the PCR reads with MiXCR, one entry per CDR3 protein. This table holds 100,000 or so distinct CDR3 sequences, under 40% found once. This sample stems from a study of molecular identifiers for immune sequencing clone quantification. The overall study: For replicates, RNA isolated from roughly 20,000 or 100,000 naive CD8 cells was divided into five portions, of which four were sequenced.

Whole-study findings and limits: Clones exceeding 20 RNA copies carried over 99% of effector molecules but under 1% of naive-cell molecules. Detecting spiked Jurkat TCR RNA from one cell among approximately 1 million naive cells was reportedly possible.

The germline gives CDR1 DFQATT, CDR2 SNEGSKA (reference sequence). The CDR3 is 13 residues long. V lost 2 bases to trimming and J lost 3 bases, with 9 bases between them. The receptor was isolated from a human donor in good health. Some libraries in this study had Jurkat cell RNA spiked in. Sequenced sample: naive CD8+ T cells from blood, with Jurkat cell RNA spiked in. The sample's subset: FACS-sorted CD8+CD4-CCR7+CD45RA+ naive T cells. V usage is TRBV20-1 and J usage is TRBJ2-3, with no clear D. The CDR3 sequence: CSARKSNTDTQYF. DNA for the CDR3: TGCAGTGCTAGAAAATCCAATACAGATACGCAGTATTTT.